This record concerns one T cell receptor beta chain sequence. Its antigen is currently unknown. This related bone marrow graft donor gave peripheral blood on the day of marrow donation. The data stem from a study of T cells after posttransplantation cyclophosphamide. Study-level results: Donor-recipient repertoire similarity was low at 1-2 months, rising over year one. Recipient CMV seropositivity and CMV reactivation strongly tracked TRB clonality. TRB overlap between skin or GI tissue T cells and blood was limited.

This CDR3 region has 15 residues. V was pared by 5 bases and J by 1 base, with 1 base of the junction left unmatched. Per the germline V gene, CDR1 is MRHNA and CDR2 is SNTAGT. TCRdb's copy holds only in-frame clones and misses some; the assay was immunoSEQ multiplex PCR. The table includes roughly 3,600 clones, around two thirds detected once. The receptor comes from a man aged 25 to 45 in good health and a related stem cell transplant donor. The chain joins TRBV6-4 to TRBJ2-3; 12 nucleotides match TRBD2. The sequencing input was memory CD8+ T cells sorted from blood. DNA of the CDR3: TGTGCCAGCAGTCGACTAGCGGGGGGCACAGATACGCAGTATTTT. This translates into CASSRLAGGTDTQYF.